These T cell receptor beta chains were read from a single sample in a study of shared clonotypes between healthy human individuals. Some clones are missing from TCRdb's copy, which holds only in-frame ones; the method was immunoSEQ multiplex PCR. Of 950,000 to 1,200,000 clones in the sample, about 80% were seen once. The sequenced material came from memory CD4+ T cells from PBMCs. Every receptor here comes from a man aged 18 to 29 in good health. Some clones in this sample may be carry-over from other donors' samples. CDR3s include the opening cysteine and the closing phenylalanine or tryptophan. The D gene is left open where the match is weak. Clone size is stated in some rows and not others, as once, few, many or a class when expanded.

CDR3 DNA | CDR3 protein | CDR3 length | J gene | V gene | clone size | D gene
TGTGCCAGCAGCCTCGACTCAGCTAGGGATGAGCAGTTCTTC | CASSLDSARDEQFF | 14 | TRBJ2-1 | TRBV7-3 | once | NA
TGTGCCAGCAGCCAAACCGGGAATCAGCCCCAGCATTTT | CASSQTGNQPQHF | 13 | TRBJ1-5 | TRBV14 | NA | NA
TGCGCCAGCAGCCAGGGCATCGGACAGGGTGGGTATGGCTACACCTTC | CASSQGIGQGGYGYTF | 16 | TRBJ1-2 | TRBV4-3 | NA | TRBD1
TGCGCCAGCAGCCACTATTCGACAGGGGGCAGCTCCTACGAGCAGTACTTC | CASSHYSTGGSSYEQYF | 17 | TRBJ2-7 | TRBV4-1 | NA | TRBD1
TGTGCCAGCAGCTTGTATGGCCCCGTTGCGCAAGGTGAGCAGTTCTTC | CASSLYGPVAQGEQFF | 16 | TRBJ2-1 | TRBV5-6 | NA | NA
TGCGCCAGCAGCTTTAGCGGTCCGAACACCGGGGAGCTGTTTTTT | CASSFSGPNTGELFF | 15 | TRBJ2-2 | TRBV5-1 | NA | NA
TGTGCCAGCTCACCACCTGGCAGGCAGCTAGATACGCAGTATTTT | CASSPPGRQLDTQYF | 15 | TRBJ2-3 | TRBV18 | NA | NA
TGCGCCAGCAGCCCACTCCCGGGACCTCACACCGGGGAGCTGTTTTTT | CASSPLPGPHTGELFF | 16 | TRBJ2-2 | TRBV4-3 | many | NA
TGCGCCAGCAGGGGCAACTCTGGAAACACCATATATTTT | CASRGNSGNTIYF | 13 | TRBJ1-3 | TRBV5-1 | NA | NA
TGCGCCAGCAGCTCGGGACAGTACAGCACAGATACGCAGTATTTT | CASSSGQYSTDTQYF | 15 | TRBJ2-3 | TRBV5-1 | NA | TRBD1